These T cell receptor beta chains were read from a single sample in a study of blood T cell repertoires in COVID-19. The protocol was immunoSEQ multiplex PCR, while the TCRdb copy is restricted to in-frame clones and leaves out a portion. The sample has over 150,000 clones, 65% to 85% seen once. Sequencing input: peripheral blood. These TCRs come from a woman in her seventies who had recovered from COVID-19. Each CDR3 is given with its conserved first and last residue. The D gene is left open where the match is weak. The size of a clone is reported for some rows only, either as once, few or many, or as a class for expanded clones.

J: TRBJ1-5; D: TRBD1; V: TRBV19; size: .; CDR3: CASSMGLGPGQGFGQPQHF; DNA: TGTGCCAGTAGTATGGGTTTAGGGCCGGGACAGGGGTTCGGTCAGCCCCAGCATTTT
J: TRBJ2-1; D: TRBD1; V: TRBV7-6; size: .; CDR3: CASSLSPGTGGNEQFF; DNA: TGTGCCAGCAGCTTAAGTCCAGGGACAGGCGGCAATGAGCAGTTCTTC
J: TRBJ2-6; D: .; V: TRBV4-2; size: .; CDR3: CASSQDDRSGANVLTF; DNA: TGTGCCAGCAGCCAAGACGACAGGTCCGGGGCCAACGTCCTGACTTTC
J: TRBJ2-3; D: .; V: TRBV19; size: .; CDR3: CASSMNGGTQGYTQYF; DNA: TGTGCCAGTAGTATGAACGGCGGGACCCAAGGGTATACGCAGTATTTT
J: TRBJ1-6; D: TRBD1; V: TRBV10-1; size: few; CDR3: CASSPYGQGTVVDSPLHF; DNA: TGCGCCAGCAGTCCCTACGGACAGGGTACGGTTGTGGATTCACCCCTCCACTTT
J: TRBJ2-3; D: TRBD2; V: TRBV5-1; size: .; CDR3: CASSLGLAGTDTQYF; DNA: TGCGCCAGCAGCTTGGGACTAGCGGGCACAGATACGCAGTATTTT
J: TRBJ2-1; D: .; V: TRBV4-2; size: .; CDR3: CASTTKPSSYNEQFF; DNA: TGTGCCAGCACCACCAAACCGAGCTCCTACAATGAGCAGTTCTTC
J: TRBJ2-1; D: TRBD2; V: TRBV19; size: .; CDR3: CASSSSGRPSYNEQFF; DNA: TGTGCCAGTAGTTCTAGCGGGAGGCCCTCCTACAATGAGCAGTTCTTC
J: TRBJ1-2; D: .; V: TRBV18; size: .; CDR3: CASSPQDSYGYTF; DNA: TGTGCCAGCTCACCCCAGGACAGCTATGGCTACACCTTC
J: TRBJ2-5; D: .; V: TRBV5-4; size: once; CDR3: CASSFEGPGETQYF; DNA: TGTGCCAGCAGCTTTGAGGGCCCTGGGGAGACCCAGTACTTC
J: TRBJ2-7; D: TRBD1; V: TRBV6-5; size: .; CDR3: CASRTDRDREYF; DNA: TGTGCCAGCAGGACAGACCGGGACAGGGAGTACTTC
J: TRBJ1-2; D: TRBD1; V: TRBV5-4; size: .; CDR3: CASSTGQELYGYTF; DNA: TGTGCCAGCAGCACCGGACAGGAACTCTATGGCTACACCTTC
J: TRBJ2-1; D: TRBD1; V: TRBV7-9; size: .; CDR3: CASSLAGTGGEQFF; DNA: TGTGCCAGCAGCTTAGCGGGGACAGGGGGGGAGCAGTTCTTC
J: TRBJ1-2; D: .; V: TRBV3-1/TRBV3-2; size: .; CDR3: CASSQGGHYGYTF; DNA: TGTGCCAGCAGCCAAGGGGGCCACTATGGCTACACCTTC
J: TRBJ1-6; D: .; V: TRBV6-5; size: .; CDR3: CASSWEGHNSPLHF; DNA: TGTGCCAGCAGTTGGGAGGGCCATAATTCACCCCTCCACTTT
J: TRBJ1-4; D: .; V: TRBV9; size: .; CDR3: CASSVGFRLNEKLFF; DNA: TGTGCCAGCAGCGTAGGGTTCAGACTTAATGAAAAACTGTTTTTT
J: TRBJ2-1; D: TRBD1; V: TRBV11-2; size: few; CDR3: CASSSGGRYNEQFF; DNA: TGTGCCAGCAGCTCAGGGGGTAGGTACAATGAGCAGTTCTTC
J: TRBJ2-7; D: .; V: TRBV21-1; size: .; CDR3: CASRRDRATGEQYF; DNA: TGTGCCAGCAGGCGGGACAGGGCCACTGGGGAGCAGTACTTC
J: TRBJ2-3; D: TRBD2; V: TRBV7-9; size: .; CDR3: CASSPRGGEDTQYF; DNA: TGTGCCAGCAGCCCCCGGGGGGGGGAAGATACGCAGTATTTT
J: TRBJ2-7; D: .; V: TRBV3-1/TRBV3-2; size: .; CDR3: CASSQAGSAYEQYF; DNA: TGTGCCAGCAGCCAAGCGGGTAGCGCCTACGAGCAGTACTTC